The clone carrying this T cell receptor (beta chain) was found once. Its target is not known. The sample comes from a study of cytomegalovirus exposure and HLA in healthy donors. Study information: In a later analysis, the 130 or so validation repertoires were reported to have used the same platform as the roughly 700 first-cohort repertoires.

The CDR3 is 15 amino acids. V dropped 5 bases and J dropped 7; count of bases not matched to a gene: 7. Germline V gene sequence: CDR1 SGHAT, CDR2 FQNNGV. Repertoires were generated with immunoSEQ multiplex PCR, while TCRdb's copy carries only in-frame clones and drops some. The profile covers roughly 200,000 clones, with about 81% appearing a single time and 0.95% to 1.5% taken by the ten largest. These donors were members of the approximately 110-subject validation cohort, a group separate from the approximately 640-subject first cohort. Study outcomes and limitations: A list of around 160 TCR beta chains associated with cytomegalovirus was given.

The J gene is TRBJ2-3, the V gene TRBV11-2; TRBD2 agrees at 12 bases. The source material was PBMCs. The receptor was isolated from a woman between 25 and 40 years old in good health and CMV-seronegative. The CDR3 is CASSGLAGRGNTQYF. CDR3 bases: TGTGCCAGCAGCGGACTAGCGGGAAGAGGGAATACGCAGTATTTT.